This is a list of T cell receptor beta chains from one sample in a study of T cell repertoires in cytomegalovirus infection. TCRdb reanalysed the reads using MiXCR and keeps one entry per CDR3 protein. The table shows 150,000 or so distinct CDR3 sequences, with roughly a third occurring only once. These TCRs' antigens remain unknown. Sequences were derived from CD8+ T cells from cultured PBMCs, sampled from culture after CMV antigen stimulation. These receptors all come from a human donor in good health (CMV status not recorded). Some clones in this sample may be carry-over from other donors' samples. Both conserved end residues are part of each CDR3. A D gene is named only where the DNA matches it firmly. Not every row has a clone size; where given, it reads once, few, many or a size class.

CDR3 DNA: TGTGCCAGTAGTAGGGGAGCCGGTGGATACAATGAGCAGTTCTTC; CDR3 protein: CASSRGAGGYNEQFF; V gene: TRBV19; J gene: TRBJ2-1; CDR3 length: 15; D gene: -; clone size: -
CDR3 DNA: TGTGCCAGCAGTGACATCCTTGGAGGCTACACCTTC; CDR3 protein: CASSDILGGYTF; V gene: TRBV2; J gene: TRBJ1-2; CDR3 length: 12; D gene: -; clone size: few
CDR3 DNA: TGTGCCAGCAGCCCGAGGGGGACAGCGGGGTCAGTTAGCTTTTCCTACAATGAGCAGTTCTTC; CDR3 protein: CASSPRGTAGSVSFSYNEQFF; V gene: TRBV5-3; J gene: TRBJ2-1; CDR3 length: 21; D gene: -; clone size: -
CDR3 DNA: TGTGCCAGCAGCCCGGGGGGAGTATACAATGAGCAGTTCTTC; CDR3 protein: CASSPGGVYNEQFF; V gene: TRBV6-6; J gene: TRBJ2-1; CDR3 length: 14; D gene: TRBD2; clone size: few
CDR3 DNA: TGTGCCAGCAGCGCTGGACTGGCATACAATGAGCAGTTCTTC; CDR3 protein: CASSAGLAYNEQFF; V gene: TRBV7-2; J gene: TRBJ2-1; CDR3 length: 14; D gene: -; clone size: many
CDR3 DNA: TGTGCCAGCAGTGGAGACTGGGGGCCCTACGAGCAGTACTTC; CDR3 protein: CASSGDWGPYEQYF; V gene: TRBV2; J gene: TRBJ2-7; CDR3 length: 14; D gene: -; clone size: -
CDR3 DNA: TGTGCCAGCAGTTCCGCGGGCGAGCAGTACTTC; CDR3 protein: CASSSAGEQYF; V gene: TRBV12-3/TRBV12-4; J gene: TRBJ2-7; CDR3 length: 11; D gene: -; clone size: -
CDR3 DNA: TGCAGTGCTGTGTGGGGGGAAGGCTACGAGCAGTACTTC; CDR3 protein: CSAVWGEGYEQYF; V gene: TRBV20-1; J gene: TRBJ2-7; CDR3 length: 13; D gene: -; clone size: -
CDR3 DNA: TGTGCCAGCAGCTTGGGGCAGGGGCTCGTAGGGGCCAACGTCCTGACTTTC; CDR3 protein: CASSLGQGLVGANVLTF; V gene: TRBV7-9; J gene: TRBJ2-6; CDR3 length: 17; D gene: -; clone size: -
CDR3 DNA: TGTGCCAGCAGTTTAGCGGGAGGGGTAGATACGCAGTATTTT; CDR3 protein: CASSLAGGVDTQYF; V gene: TRBV27; J gene: TRBJ2-3; CDR3 length: 14; D gene: TRBD2; clone size: -
CDR3 DNA: TGTGCCAGCAGCGTTGGGATGTCGACTAACTATGGCTACACCTTC; CDR3 protein: CASSVGMSTNYGYTF; V gene: TRBV9; J gene: TRBJ1-2; CDR3 length: 15; D gene: -; clone size: -
CDR3 DNA: TGTGCCAGCAGTTACCAGACAGGGGGCACTCAGCCCCAGCATTTT; CDR3 protein: CASSYQTGGTQPQHF; V gene: TRBV6-6; J gene: TRBJ1-5; CDR3 length: 15; D gene: TRBD1; clone size: -
CDR3 DNA: TGTGCCAGCGAGACAGGGAACACTGAAGCTTTCTTT; CDR3 protein: CASETGNTEAFF; V gene: TRBV2; J gene: TRBJ1-1; CDR3 length: 12; D gene: -; clone size: few
CDR3 DNA: TGTGCCAGCAAAGGGACAGGGTGGAACACCGGGGAGCTGTTTTTT; CDR3 protein: CASKGTGWNTGELFF; V gene: TRBV12-3/TRBV12-4; J gene: TRBJ2-2; CDR3 length: 15; D gene: TRBD1; clone size: few
CDR3 DNA: TGTGCCAGCAGCTTAGAACAAATTACTAACTATGGCTACACCTTC; CDR3 protein: CASSLEQITNYGYTF; V gene: TRBV7-2; J gene: TRBJ1-2; CDR3 length: 15; D gene: -; clone size: -
CDR3 DNA: TGTGCCAGCAGCTTACGTCACCCTCGGTGGGATGGCTACACCTTC; CDR3 protein: CASSLRHPRWDGYTF; V gene: TRBV7-9; J gene: TRBJ1-2; CDR3 length: 15; D gene: -; clone size: few
CDR3 DNA: TGTGCCACCAGGACTACACAAGAGACCCAGTACTTC; CDR3 protein: CATRTTQETQYF; V gene: TRBV2; J gene: TRBJ2-5; CDR3 length: 12; D gene: -; clone size: -
CDR3 DNA: TGCGCCAGCAGCCAAGTGACAGGGGTAGGGGAGACCCAGTACTTC; CDR3 protein: CASSQVTGVGETQYF; V gene: TRBV4-1; J gene: TRBJ2-5; CDR3 length: 15; D gene: TRBD1; clone size: -
CDR3 DNA: TGTGCCAGCGAGGCAACCGGGGAGCTGTTTTTT; CDR3 protein: CASEATGELFF; V gene: TRBV12-3/TRBV12-4; J gene: TRBJ2-2; CDR3 length: 11; D gene: -; clone size: many
CDR3 DNA: TGTGCCAGCAGCCCGGGACTAATCGGAGAGCAGTTCTTC; CDR3 protein: CASSPGLIGEQFF; V gene: TRBV6-6; J gene: TRBJ2-1; CDR3 length: 13; D gene: TRBD2; clone size: many
CDR3 DNA: TGTGCCAGCAGCTTAGAGGCGACCTCCTACAATGAGCAGTTCTTC; CDR3 protein: CASSLEATSYNEQFF; V gene: TRBV13; J gene: TRBJ2-1; CDR3 length: 15; D gene: -; clone size: -
CDR3 DNA: TGTGCCAGCAGTACACAAGCACTTAATCAGCCCCAGCATTTT; CDR3 protein: CASSTQALNQPQHF; V gene: TRBV2; J gene: TRBJ1-5; CDR3 length: 14; D gene: -; clone size: few
CDR3 DNA: TGTGCCAGCAGTTTCGGACAGGGGGGTAAGAATACGCAGTATTTT; CDR3 protein: CASSFGQGGKNTQYF; V gene: TRBV12-3/TRBV12-4; J gene: TRBJ2-3; CDR3 length: 15; D gene: TRBD1; clone size: -
CDR3 DNA: TGTGCCAGTAGTATCGGGTACGACAGGGGGCTATCCTACGAGCAGTACTTC; CDR3 protein: CASSIGYDRGLSYEQYF; V gene: TRBV19; J gene: TRBJ2-7; CDR3 length: 17; D gene: TRBD1; clone size: many
CDR3 DNA: TGTGCCAGCAGTGATACAGCCTACGAGCAGTACTTC; CDR3 protein: CASSDTAYEQYF; V gene: TRBV28; J gene: TRBJ2-7; CDR3 length: 12; D gene: -; clone size: -
CDR3 DNA: TGTGCCAGCAGTTACAGCGGGGCCAGCTCTAGCACAGATACGCAGTATTTT; CDR3 protein: CASSYSGASSSTDTQYF; V gene: TRBV12-3/TRBV12-4; J gene: TRBJ2-3; CDR3 length: 17; D gene: TRBD2; clone size: -
CDR3 DNA: TGTGCCAGCAGTCCGGGACTAGGGATAGAGACCCAGTACTTC; CDR3 protein: CASSPGLGIETQYF; V gene: TRBV12-3/TRBV12-4; J gene: TRBJ2-5; CDR3 length: 14; D gene: TRBD2; clone size: few